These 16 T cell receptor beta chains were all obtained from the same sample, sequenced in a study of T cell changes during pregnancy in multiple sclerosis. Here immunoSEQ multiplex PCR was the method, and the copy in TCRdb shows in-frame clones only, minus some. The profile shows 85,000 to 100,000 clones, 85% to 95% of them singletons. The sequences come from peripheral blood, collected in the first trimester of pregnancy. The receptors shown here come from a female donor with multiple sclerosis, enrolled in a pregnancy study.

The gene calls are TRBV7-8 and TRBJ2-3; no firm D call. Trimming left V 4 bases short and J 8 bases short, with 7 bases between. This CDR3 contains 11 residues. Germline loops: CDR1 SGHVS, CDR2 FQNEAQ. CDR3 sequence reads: CASSSLSTQYF. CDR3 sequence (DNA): TGTGCCAGCAGCTCCTTGTCTACGCAGTATTTT.

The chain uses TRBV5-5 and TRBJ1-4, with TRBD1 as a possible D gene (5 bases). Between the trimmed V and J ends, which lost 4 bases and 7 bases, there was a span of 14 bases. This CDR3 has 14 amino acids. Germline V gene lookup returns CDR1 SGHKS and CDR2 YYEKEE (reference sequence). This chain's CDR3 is CASSHRDSGEKLFF. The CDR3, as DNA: TGTGCCAGCAGCCATCGGGACTCTGGTGAAAAACTGTTTTTT.

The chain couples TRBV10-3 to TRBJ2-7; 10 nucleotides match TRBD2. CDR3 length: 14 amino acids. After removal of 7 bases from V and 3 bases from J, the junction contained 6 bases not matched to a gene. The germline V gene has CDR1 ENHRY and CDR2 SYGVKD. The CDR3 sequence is CAIKKVAGGYEQYF. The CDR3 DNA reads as TGTGCCATCAAAAAGGTAGCGGGAGGCTACGAGCAGTACTTC.

The CDR3, as DNA: TGCGCCAGCAGTGAGCCCGGGACACCGTTTACACAAGAGACCCAGTACTTC. It is translated as CASSEPGTPFTQETQYF. The rearrangement links TRBV10-2 to TRBJ2-5; D possibly corresponds to TRBD1 (6 bases). This CDR3 comprises 17 residues. Deletions cut 2 bases from V and 2 bases from J, with 18 bases between. The germline gives CDR1 WSHSY, CDR2 SAAADI.

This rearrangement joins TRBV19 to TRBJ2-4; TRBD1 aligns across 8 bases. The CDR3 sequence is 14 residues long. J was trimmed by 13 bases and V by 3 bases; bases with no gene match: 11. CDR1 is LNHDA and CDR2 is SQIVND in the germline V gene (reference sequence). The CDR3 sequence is CASSIGSRQGLQYF. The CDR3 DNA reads TGTGCCAGTAGTATCGGGTCACGACAGGGGCTACAGTACTTC.

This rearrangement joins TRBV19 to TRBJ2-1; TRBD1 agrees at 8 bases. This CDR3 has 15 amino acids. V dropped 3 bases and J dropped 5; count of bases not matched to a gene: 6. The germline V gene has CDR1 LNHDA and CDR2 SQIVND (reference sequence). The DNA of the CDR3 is TGTGCCAGTAGTATCGTCGGGACAGGAAACAATGAGCAGTTCTTC. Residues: CASSIVGTGNNEQFF.

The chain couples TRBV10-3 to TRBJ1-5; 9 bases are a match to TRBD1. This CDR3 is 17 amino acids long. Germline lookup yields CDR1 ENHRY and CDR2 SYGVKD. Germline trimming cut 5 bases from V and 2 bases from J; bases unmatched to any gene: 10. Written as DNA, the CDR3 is TGTGCCATCAGTTCGAGAAAGGACAGGGGAGGCAATCAGCCCCAGCATTTT. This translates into CAISSRKDRGGNQPQHF.

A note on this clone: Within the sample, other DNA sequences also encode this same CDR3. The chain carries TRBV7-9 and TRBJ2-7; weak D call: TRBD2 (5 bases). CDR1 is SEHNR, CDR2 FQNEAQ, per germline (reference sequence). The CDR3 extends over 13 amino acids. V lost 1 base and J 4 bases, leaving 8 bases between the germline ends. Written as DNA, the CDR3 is TGTGCCAGCAGCTTAGTGAGCGGATACGAGCAGTACTTC. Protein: CASSLVSGYEQYF.

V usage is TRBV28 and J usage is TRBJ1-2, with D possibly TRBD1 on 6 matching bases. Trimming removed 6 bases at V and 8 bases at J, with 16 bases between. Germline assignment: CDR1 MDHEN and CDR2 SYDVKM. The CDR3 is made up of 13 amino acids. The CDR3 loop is CASSAPGGWGYTF. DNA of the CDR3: TGTGCCAGCAGCGCCCCGGGGGGCTGGGGCTACACCTTC.

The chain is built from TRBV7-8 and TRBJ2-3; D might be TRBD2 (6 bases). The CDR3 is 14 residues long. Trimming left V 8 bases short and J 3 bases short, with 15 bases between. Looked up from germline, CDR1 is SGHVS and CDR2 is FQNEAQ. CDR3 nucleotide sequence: TGTGCCAGCGCACGGGAGTCTTGGACAGATACGCAGTATTTT. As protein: CASARESWTDTQYF.

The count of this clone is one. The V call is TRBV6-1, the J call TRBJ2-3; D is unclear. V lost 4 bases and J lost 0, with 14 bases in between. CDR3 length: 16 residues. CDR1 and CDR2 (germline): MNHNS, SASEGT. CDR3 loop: CASSGSVSRSTDTQYF. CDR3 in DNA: TGTGCCAGCAGTGGGAGCGTTTCACGTAGCACAGATACGCAGTATTTT.

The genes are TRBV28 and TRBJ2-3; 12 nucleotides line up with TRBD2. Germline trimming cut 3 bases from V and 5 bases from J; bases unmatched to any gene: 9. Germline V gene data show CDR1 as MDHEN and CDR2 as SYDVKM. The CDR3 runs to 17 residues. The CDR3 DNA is TGTGCCAGCAGTTTGGGGAGACTAGCGGGAGTACGAGATACGCAGTATTTT. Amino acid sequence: CASSLGRLAGVRDTQYF.

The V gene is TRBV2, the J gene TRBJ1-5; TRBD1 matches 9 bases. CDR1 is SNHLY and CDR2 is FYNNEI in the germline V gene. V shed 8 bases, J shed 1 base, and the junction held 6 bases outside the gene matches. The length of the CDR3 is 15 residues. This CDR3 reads CASDGQGKSNQPQHF. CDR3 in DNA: TGTGCCAGCGATGGACAGGGGAAAAGCAATCAGCCCCAGCATTTT.

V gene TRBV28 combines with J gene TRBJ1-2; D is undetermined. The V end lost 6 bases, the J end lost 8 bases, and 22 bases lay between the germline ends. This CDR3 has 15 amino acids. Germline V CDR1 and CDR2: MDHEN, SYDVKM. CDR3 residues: CASSRYIEGIMGYTF. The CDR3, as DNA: TGTGCCAGCAGCCGATACATAGAGGGTATAATGGGCTACACCTTC.

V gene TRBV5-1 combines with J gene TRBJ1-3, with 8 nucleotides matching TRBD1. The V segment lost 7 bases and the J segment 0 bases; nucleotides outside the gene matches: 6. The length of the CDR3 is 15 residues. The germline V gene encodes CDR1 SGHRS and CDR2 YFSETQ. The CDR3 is CASSETGDSGNTIYF. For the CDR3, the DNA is TGCGCCAGCTCAGAGACAGGGGACTCTGGAAACACCATATATTTT. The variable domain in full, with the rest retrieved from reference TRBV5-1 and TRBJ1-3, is KAGVTQTPRYLIKTRGQQVTLSCSPISGHRSVSWYQQTPGQGLQFLFEYFSETQRNKGNFPGRFSGRQFSNSRSEMNVSTLELGDSALYLCASSETGDSGNTIYFGEGSWLTVV.

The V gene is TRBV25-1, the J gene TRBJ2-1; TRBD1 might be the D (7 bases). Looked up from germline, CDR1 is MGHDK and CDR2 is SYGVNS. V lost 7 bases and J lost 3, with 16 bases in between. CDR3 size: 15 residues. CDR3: CASTDSGGGYNEQFF. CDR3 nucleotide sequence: TGTGCCAGCACCGATTCAGGGGGAGGCTACAATGAGCAGTTCTTC.